Considering frequency, the clone carrying this T cell receptor (beta chain) is medium-sized. The antigen is undetermined. These data belong to a study of T cell clusters in autoimmune cytopenias. Notes on the study in general: Primary autoimmune cytopenia patients appeared to lack physiological T cell clusters present in healthy donors. Compared with active autoimmune hepatitis patients, healthy donors showed about 3-fold more exclusive TRB clusters.

TRB was amplified from around 250 ng of peripheral blood genomic DNA per sample. One tube held mixed TRB-A and TRB-B primer pools for touch-down PCR. TCRdb reworked the multiplex PCR reads into one entry per CDR3 protein, no DNA. The sample table includes under 9,000 distinct CDR3 sequences. Germline V gives CDR1 SQVTM, CDR2 ANQGSEA. The CDR3 spans 16 residues. The sample consisted of peripheral blood. The V call is TRBV29-1, the J call TRBJ2-7; TCRdb designates TRBD1, a call that cannot be tested without DNA. The sequence came from a human donor with an autoimmune cytopenia or autoimmune hepatitis (not recorded which). CDR3 region: CSVYATLGQGTYEQYF.